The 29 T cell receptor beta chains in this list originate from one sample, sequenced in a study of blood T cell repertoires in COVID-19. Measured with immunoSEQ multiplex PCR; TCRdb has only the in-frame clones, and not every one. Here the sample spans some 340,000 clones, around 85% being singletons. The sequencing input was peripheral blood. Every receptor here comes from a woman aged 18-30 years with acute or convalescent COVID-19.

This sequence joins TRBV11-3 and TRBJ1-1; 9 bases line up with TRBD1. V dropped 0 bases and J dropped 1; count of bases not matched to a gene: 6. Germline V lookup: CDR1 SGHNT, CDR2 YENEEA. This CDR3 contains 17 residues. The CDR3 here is CASSLDSGTGQNTEAFF. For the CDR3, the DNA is TGTGCCAGCAGCTTAGATTCTGGGACAGGGCAGAACACTGAAGCTTTCTTT.

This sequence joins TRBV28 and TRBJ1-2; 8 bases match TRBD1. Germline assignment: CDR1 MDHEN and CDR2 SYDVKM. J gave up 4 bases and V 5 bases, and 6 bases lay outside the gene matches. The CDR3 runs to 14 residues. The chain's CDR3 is CASSKIDRGYGYTF. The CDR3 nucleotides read TGTGCCAGCAGTAAGATAGACAGGGGCTATGGCTACACCTTC.

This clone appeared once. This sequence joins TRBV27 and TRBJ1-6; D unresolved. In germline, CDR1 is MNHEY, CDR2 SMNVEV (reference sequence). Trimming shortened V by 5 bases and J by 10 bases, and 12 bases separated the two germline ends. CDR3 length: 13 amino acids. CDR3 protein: CASSPLAGSPLHF. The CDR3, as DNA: TGTGCCAGCAGTCCTCTTGCAGGCTCACCCCTCCACTTT.

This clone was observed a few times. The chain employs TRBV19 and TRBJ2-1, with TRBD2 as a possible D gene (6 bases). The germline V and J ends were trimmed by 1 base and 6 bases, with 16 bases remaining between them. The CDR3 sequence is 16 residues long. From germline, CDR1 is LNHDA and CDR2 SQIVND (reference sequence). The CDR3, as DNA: TGTGCCAGTAGTATAGGACCTAGCGTCCCCCTCAATGAGCAGTTCTTC. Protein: CASSIGPSVPLNEQFF.

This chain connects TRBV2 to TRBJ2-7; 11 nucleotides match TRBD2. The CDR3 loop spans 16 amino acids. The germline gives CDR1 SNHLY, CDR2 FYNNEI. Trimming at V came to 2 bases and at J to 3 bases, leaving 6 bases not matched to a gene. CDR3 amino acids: CASSEWVAGGVYEQYF. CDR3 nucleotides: TGTGCCAGCAGTGAATGGGTAGCGGGAGGGGTCTACGAGCAGTACTTC.

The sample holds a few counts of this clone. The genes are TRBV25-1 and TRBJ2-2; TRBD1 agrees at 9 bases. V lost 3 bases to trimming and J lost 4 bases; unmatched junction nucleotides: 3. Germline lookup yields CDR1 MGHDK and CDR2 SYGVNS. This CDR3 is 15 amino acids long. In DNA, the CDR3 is TGTGCCAGCAGTGAGATGGACAGGGGCACCGGGGAGCTGTTTTTT. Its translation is CASSEMDRGTGELFF.

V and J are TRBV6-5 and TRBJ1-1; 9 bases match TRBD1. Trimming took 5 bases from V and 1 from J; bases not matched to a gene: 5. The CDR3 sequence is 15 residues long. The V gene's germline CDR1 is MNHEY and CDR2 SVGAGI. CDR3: CASSPTTGGNTEAFF. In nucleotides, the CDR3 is TGTGCCAGCAGTCCTACGACAGGGGGGAACACTGAAGCTTTCTTT.

CDR3 region: CASRVLAGAIGRQYF. CDR3 sequence (DNA): TGTGCCAGCAGAGTACTAGCGGGAGCTATCGGTCGGCAGTACTTC. This chain joins TRBV2 and TRBJ2-7, with TRBD2 matching 11 bases. This CDR3 has 15 amino acids. With V trimmed by 6 bases and J by 9 bases, 13 bases remained unmatched. Germline CDR1 is SNHLY and CDR2 is FYNNEI. The full variable domain, in which reference TRBV2 and TRBJ2-7 provide the parts outside the CDR3, is EPEVTQTPSHQVTQMGQEVILRCVPISNHLYFYWYRQILGQKVEFLVSFYNNEISEKSEIFDDQFSVERPDGSNFTLKIRSTKLEDSAMYFCASRVLAGAIGRQYFGPGTRLTVT.

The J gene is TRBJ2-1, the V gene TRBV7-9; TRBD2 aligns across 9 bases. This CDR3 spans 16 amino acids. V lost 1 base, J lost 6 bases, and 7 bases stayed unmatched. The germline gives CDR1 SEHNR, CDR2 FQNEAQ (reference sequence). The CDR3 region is CASSLGGSGRGNEQFF. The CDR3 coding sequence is TGTGCCAGCAGCTTAGGCGGTAGCGGGAGAGGCAATGAGCAGTTCTTC. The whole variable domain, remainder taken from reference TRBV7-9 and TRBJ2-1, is DTGVSQNPRHKITKRGQNVTFRCDPISEHNRLYWYRQTLGQGPEFLTYFQNEAQLEKSRLLSDRFSAERPKGSFSTLEIQRTEQGDSAMYLCASSLGGSGRGNEQFFGPGTRLTVL.

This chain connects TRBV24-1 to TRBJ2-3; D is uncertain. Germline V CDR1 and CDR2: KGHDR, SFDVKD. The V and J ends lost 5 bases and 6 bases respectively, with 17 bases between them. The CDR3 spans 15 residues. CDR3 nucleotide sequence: TGTGCCACCAGTGCGCCCGGTAGGAGTGTGGATACGCAGTATTTT. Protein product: CATSAPGRSVDTQYF.

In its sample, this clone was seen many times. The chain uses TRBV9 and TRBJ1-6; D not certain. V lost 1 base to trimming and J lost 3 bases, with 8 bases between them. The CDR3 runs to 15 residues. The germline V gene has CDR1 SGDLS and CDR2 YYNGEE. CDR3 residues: CASSVRGNYNSPLHF. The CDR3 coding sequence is TGTGCCAGCAGCGTAAGAGGGAACTATAATTCACCCCTCCACTTT.

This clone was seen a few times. CDR3 amino acids: CASSPGLAGYNEQFF. The CDR3 DNA is TGTGCCAGTTCTCCGGGACTAGCGGGTTACAATGAGCAGTTCTTC. The chain recombines TRBV19 with TRBJ2-1, with 12 nucleotides matching TRBD2. Trimming removed 8 bases from V and 4 bases from J; junction bases left unmatched: 6. CDR1 and CDR2 (germline): LNHDA, SQIVND (reference sequence). The CDR3 sequence is 15 residues long.

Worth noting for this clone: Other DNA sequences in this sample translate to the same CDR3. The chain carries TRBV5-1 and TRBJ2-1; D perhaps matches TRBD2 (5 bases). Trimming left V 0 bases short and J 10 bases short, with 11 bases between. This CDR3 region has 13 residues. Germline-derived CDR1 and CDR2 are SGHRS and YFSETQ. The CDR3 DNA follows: TGCGCCAGCAGCTTGGATCCGGGAAACGAGCAGTTCTTC. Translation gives CASSLDPGNEQFF.

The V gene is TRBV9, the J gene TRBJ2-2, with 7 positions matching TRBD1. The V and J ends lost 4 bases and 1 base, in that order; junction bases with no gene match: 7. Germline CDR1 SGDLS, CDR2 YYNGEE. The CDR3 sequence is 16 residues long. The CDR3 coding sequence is TGTGCCAGCAGCACCGTAGGACAGGTGAACACCGGGGAGCTGTTTTTT. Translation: CASSTVGQVNTGELFF.

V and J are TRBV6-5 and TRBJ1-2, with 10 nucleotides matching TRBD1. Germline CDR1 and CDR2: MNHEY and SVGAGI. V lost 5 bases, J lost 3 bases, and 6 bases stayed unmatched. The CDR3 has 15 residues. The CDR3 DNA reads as TGTGCCAGCAGTACCCGGGACAGGGGTCACTATGGCTACACCTTC. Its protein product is CASSTRDRGHYGYTF.

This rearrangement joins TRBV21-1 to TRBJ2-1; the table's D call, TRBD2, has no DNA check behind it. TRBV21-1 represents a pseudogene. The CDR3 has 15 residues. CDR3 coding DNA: TGTGCCAGCAGCAACCGGCTAGCGGGATTAAATGAGCAGTTCTTC. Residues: CASSNRLAGLNEQFF.

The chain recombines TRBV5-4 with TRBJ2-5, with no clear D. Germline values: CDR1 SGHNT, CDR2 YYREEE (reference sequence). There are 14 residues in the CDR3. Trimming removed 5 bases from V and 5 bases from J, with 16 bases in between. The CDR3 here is CASRPSTSWETQYF. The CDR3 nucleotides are TGTGCCAGCAGACCATCGACATCTTGGGAGACCCAGTACTTC.

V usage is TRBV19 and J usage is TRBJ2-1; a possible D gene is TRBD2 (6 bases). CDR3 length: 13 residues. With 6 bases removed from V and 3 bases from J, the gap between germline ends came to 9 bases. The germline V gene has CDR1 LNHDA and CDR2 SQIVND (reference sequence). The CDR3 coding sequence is TGTGCCAGTAGCCGGGACTTCTACAATGAGCAGTTCTTC. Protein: CASSRDFYNEQFF.

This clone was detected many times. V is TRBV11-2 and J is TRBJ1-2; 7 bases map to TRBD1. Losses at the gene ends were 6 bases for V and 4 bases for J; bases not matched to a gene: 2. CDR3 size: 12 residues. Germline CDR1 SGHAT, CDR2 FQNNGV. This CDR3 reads CASRRQGYGYTF. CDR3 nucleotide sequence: TGTGCCAGCAGAAGACAGGGCTATGGCTACACCTTC.

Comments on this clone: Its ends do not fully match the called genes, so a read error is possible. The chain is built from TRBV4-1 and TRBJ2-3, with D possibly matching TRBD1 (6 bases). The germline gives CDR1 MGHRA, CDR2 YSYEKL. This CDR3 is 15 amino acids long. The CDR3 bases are TGCGCCAGCAGCCAAGAATACAGGGCGGCAGATCCGCAGTATTTT. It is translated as CASSQEYRAADPQYF.

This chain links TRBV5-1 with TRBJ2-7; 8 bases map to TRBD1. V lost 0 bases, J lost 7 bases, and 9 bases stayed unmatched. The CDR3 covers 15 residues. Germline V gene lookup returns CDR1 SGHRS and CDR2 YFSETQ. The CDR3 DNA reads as TGCGCCAGCAGCTTGGGTGGACAGGGAATGCGGGAGCAGTACTTC. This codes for CASSLGGQGMREQYF.

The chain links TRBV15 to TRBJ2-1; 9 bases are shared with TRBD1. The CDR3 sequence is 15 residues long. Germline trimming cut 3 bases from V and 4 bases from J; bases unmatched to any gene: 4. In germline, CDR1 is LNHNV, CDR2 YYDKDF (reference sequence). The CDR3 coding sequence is TGTGCCACCAGCAGCCGGGGGACAGGGTACAATGAGCAGTTCTTC. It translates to CATSSRGTGYNEQFF.

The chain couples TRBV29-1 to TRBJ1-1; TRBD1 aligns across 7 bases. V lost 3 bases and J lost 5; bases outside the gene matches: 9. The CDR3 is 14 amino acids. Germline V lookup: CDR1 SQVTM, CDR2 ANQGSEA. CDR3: CSVEATGVGTEAFF. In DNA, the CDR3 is TGCAGCGTTGAGGCTACAGGGGTTGGAACTGAAGCTTTCTTT. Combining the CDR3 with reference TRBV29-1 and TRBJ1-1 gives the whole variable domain SAVISQKPSRDICQRGTSLTIQCQVDSQVTMMFWYRQQPGQSLTLIATANQGSEATYESGFVIDKFPISRPNLTFSTLTVSNMSPEDSSIYLCSVEATGVGTEAFFGQGTRLTVV.

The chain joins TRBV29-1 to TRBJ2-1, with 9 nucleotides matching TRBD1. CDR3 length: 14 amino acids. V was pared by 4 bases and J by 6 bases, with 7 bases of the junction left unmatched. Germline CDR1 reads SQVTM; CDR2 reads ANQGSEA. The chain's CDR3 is CSVVTGGASNEQFF. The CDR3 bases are TGCAGCGTTGTAACAGGGGGCGCGAGCAATGAGCAGTTCTTC.

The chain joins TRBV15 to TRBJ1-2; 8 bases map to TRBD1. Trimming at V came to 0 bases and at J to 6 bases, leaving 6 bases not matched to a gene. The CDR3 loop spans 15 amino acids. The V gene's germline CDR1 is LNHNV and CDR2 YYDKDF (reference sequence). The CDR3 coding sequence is TGTGCCACCAGCAGAGAACCGACAGGGGTAAATGGCTACACCTTC. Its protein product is CATSREPTGVNGYTF.

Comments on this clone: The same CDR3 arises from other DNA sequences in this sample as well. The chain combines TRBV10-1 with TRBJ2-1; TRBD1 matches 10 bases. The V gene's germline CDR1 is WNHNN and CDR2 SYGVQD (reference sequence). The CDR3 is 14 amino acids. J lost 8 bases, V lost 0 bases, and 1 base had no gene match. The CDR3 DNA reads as TGCGCCAGCAGTGAGTCCGGACAGGGGGATGAGCAGTTCTTC. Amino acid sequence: CASSESGQGDEQFF.

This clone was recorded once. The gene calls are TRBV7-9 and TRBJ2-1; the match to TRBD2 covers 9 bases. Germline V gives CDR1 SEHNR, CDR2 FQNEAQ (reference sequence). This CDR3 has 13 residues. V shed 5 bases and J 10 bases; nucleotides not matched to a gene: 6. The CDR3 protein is CASSPRAGGEQFF. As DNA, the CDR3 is TGTGCCAGCAGCCCAAGGGCGGGAGGGGAGCAGTTCTTC.

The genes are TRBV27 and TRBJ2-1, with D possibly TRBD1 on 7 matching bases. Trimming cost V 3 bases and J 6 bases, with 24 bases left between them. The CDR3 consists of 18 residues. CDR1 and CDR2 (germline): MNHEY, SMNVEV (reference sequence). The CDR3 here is CASSLSRGLPQGGNEQFF. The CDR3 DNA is TGTGCCAGCAGTTTGAGCAGGGGTTTACCCCAGGGGGGCAATGAGCAGTTCTTC.

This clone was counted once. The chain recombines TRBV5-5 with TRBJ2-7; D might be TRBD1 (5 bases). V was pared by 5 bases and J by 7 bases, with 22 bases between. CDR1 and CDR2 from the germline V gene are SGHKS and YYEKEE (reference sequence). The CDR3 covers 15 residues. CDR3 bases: TGTGCCAGCAGTTCCTCCTCCCAGGGCGGTAGGGAGCAGTACTTC. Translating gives CASSSSSQGGREQYF.